Shown below are 31 T cell receptor beta chains from a single sample sequenced in a study of blood T cell repertoires in COVID-19. The data were produced by immunoSEQ multiplex PCR, yet TCRdb's version contains in-frame clones alone and is incomplete. The repertoire has 540,000 or so clones, around 90% of them found once; the top ten carry roughly 8%. Sample: peripheral blood. The receptor source for this set is a woman in her 50s with COVID-19, enrolled during active disease.

This clone was seen only once. The chain links TRBV9 to TRBJ2-1, with D possibly matching TRBD2 (5 bases). The V gene lost 0 bases and the J gene lost 9 bases, with 16 bases spanning the gap. This CDR3 contains 15 residues. CDR1 is SGDLS, CDR2 YYNGEE, per germline. CDR3 coding DNA: TGTGCCAGCAGCGTAGAAACTAGACCTTTGGGTGAGCAGTTCTTC. Its translation is CASSVETRPLGEQFF.

This clone has only a few counts. The V gene is TRBV9, the J gene TRBJ1-4; D is unresolved. CDR1 SGDLS and CDR2 YYNGEE come from the germline V gene. The CDR3 has 15 amino acids. Trimming cost V 0 bases and J 5 bases, with 11 bases left between them. CDR3 residues: CASSVVSAFNEKLFF. CDR3 nucleotide sequence: TGTGCCAGCAGCGTAGTGAGTGCCTTCAATGAAAAACTGTTTTTT. Drawing the rest from reference TRBV9 and TRBJ1-4, the complete variable domain is DSGVTQTPKHLITATGQRVTLRCSPRSGDLSVYWYQQSLDQGLQFLIQYYNGEERAKGNILERFSAQQFPDLHSELNLSSLELGDSALYFCASSVVSAFNEKLFFGSGTQLSVL.

The V and J genes are TRBV6-5 and TRBJ2-7, with D perhaps matching TRBD1 (6 bases). Germline V gene lookup returns CDR1 MNHEY and CDR2 SVGAGI. Trimming removed 6 bases at V and 9 bases at J, with 24 bases between. This CDR3 is built from 15 residues. Written as DNA, the CDR3 is TGTGCCAGCAGCCCATTACCGGGACAACACGAGGGGCAGTACTTC. Amino acid sequence: CASSPLPGQHEGQYF.

The J gene is TRBJ2-5, the V gene TRBV6-6; D is possibly TRBD2 (6 bases). The CDR3 is made up of 15 amino acids. The V and J ends lost 6 bases and 5 bases respectively, with 19 bases between them. Germline V gene sequence: CDR1 MNHNY, CDR2 SVGAGI (reference sequence). CDR3 DNA: TGTGCCAGCAGCCGAGCCGGGGGTGGATGGGAGACCCAGTACTTC. Protein sequence: CASSRAGGGWETQYF.

The sample holds a few counts of this clone. The chain carries TRBV30 and TRBJ1-6; 8 bases line up with TRBD1. The germline CDR1 and CDR2 sequences are GTSNPN and SVGIG (reference sequence). The CDR3 is 13 residues long. The V gene end was trimmed by 1 base and the J gene end by 7 bases; junction bases not matched to a gene: 0. The CDR3 DNA follows: TGTGCCTGGAGTGACAGGGGGAATTCACCCCTCCACTTT. Translation gives CAWSDRGNSPLHF.

This clone was seen a few times. The rearrangement links TRBV20-1 to TRBJ1-2; perhaps TRBD1 as D (5 bases). The CDR3 extends over 13 amino acids. The ends were cut back, 3 bases at V and 3 bases at J, with 11 bases in the middle. The germline V gene has CDR1 DFQATT and CDR2 SNEGSKA (reference sequence). In nucleotides, the CDR3 is TGCAGTGCTAGTCAGGGTCGGGACTATGGCTACACCTTC. Its translation is CSASQGRDYGYTF.

J is TRBJ2-3 and V is TRBV19; 11 bases are shared with TRBD2. Trimming took 5 bases from V and 5 from J; bases not matched to a gene: 6. The CDR3 contains 15 residues. Germline loops: CDR1 LNHDA, CDR2 SQIVND (reference sequence). CDR3 DNA sequence: TGTGCCAGTAGTCTACTAGCGGGGGCGGGAGATACGCAGTATTTT. It codes for CASSLLAGAGDTQYF. The full variable domain, completed using reference TRBV19 and TRBJ2-3, is DGGITQSPKYLFRKEGQNVTLSCEQNLNHDAMYWYRQDPGQGLRLIYYSQIVNDFQKGDIAEGYSVSREKKESFPLTVTSAQKNPTAFYLCASSLLAGAGDTQYFGPGTRLTVL.

The rearrangement uses TRBV2 and TRBJ2-7, with TRBD1 matching 7 bases. V shed 8 bases, J shed 3 bases, and the junction held 10 bases outside the gene matches. CDR3 length: 14 residues. The germline V gene has CDR1 SNHLY and CDR2 FYNNEI. The CDR3 region is CASRGQPGFYEQYF. The CDR3 coding sequence is TGTGCCAGCCGGGGACAGCCGGGATTCTACGAGCAGTACTTC.

This sequence joins TRBV2 and TRBJ2-7, with 8 positions matching TRBD1. The length of the CDR3 is 14 residues. V dropped 7 bases and J dropped 3; count of bases not matched to a gene: 8. CDR1 SNHLY and CDR2 FYNNEI come from the germline V gene. The CDR3 DNA sequence: TGTGCCAGCACGAGGGACAGGAGCCTCTACGAGCAGTACTTC. Its translation is CASTRDRSLYEQYF.

The rearrangement links TRBV29-1 to TRBJ2-1; 10 bases align to TRBD2. Germline trimming cut 4 bases from V and 4 bases from J; bases unmatched to any gene: 4. CDR1 and CDR2 from the germline V gene are SQVTM and ANQGSEA. This CDR3 spans 14 amino acids. Here the CDR3 reads CSVGVSGGYNEQFF. The CDR3 DNA reads as TGCAGCGTTGGGGTTAGCGGGGGGTACAATGAGCAGTTCTTC.

The chain carries TRBV18 and TRBJ2-3; 7 bases map to TRBD2. The V and J ends lost 2 bases and 4 bases, in that order; junction bases with no gene match: 3. Germline V lookup: CDR1 KGHSH, CDR2 LQKENI. This CDR3 contains 14 residues. The CDR3 bases are TGTGCCAGCTCACCAGGGGCGGGAGCAGATACGCAGTATTTT. This gives the protein CASSPGAGADTQYF.

This rearrangement joins TRBV9 to TRBJ2-7; D call uncertain. Germline V gene sequence: CDR1 SGDLS, CDR2 YYNGEE. The CDR3 is 13 amino acids. Trimming removed 0 bases at V and 6 bases at J, with 10 bases between. The CDR3 DNA is TGTGCCAGCAGCGTAGGGCAGGCTGGCGAGCAGTACTTC. Translating gives CASSVGQAGEQYF.

This chain uses TRBV7-2 with TRBJ2-7; D is possibly TRBD2 (7 bases). V shed 2 bases and J shed 7 bases, with 21 bases lying between them. The CDR3 runs to 16 residues. Germline loops: CDR1 SGHTA, CDR2 FQGNSA. The CDR3 DNA reads TGTGCCAGCAGCTTAATTGCGGCGGGGGCCCTTGGAGAGCAGTACTTC. It specifies CASSLIAAGALGEQYF.

This clone is a singleton in its sample. The gene calls are TRBV30 and TRBJ2-5; perhaps TRBD2 as D (6 bases). This CDR3 is 15 amino acids long. V lost 0 bases, J lost 8 bases, and 19 bases lay in between. From germline, CDR1 is GTSNPN and CDR2 SVGIG (reference sequence). CDR3 sequence: CAWSVRGLLGDTQYF. In nucleotides, the CDR3 is TGTGCCTGGAGTGTACGGGGACTGTTGGGGGATACCCAGTACTTC. Full variable domain (missing parts from reference TRBV30 and TRBJ2-5): SQTIHQWPATLVQPVGSPLSLECTVEGTSNPNLYWYRQAAGRGLQLLFYSVGIGQISSEVPQNLSASRPQDRQFILSSKKLLLSDSGFYLCAWSVRGLLGDTQYFGPGTRLLVL.

The chain employs TRBV6-1 and TRBJ1-1; D gene uncertain. V lost 1 base and J lost 1, with 7 bases in between. The CDR3 is made up of 14 amino acids. CDR1 is MNHNS and CDR2 is SASEGT in the germline V gene. CDR3 sequence (DNA): TGTGCCAGCAGTGAAGGGGCAGCGAACACTGAAGCTTTCTTT. It yields the protein CASSEGAANTEAFF.

The gene calls are TRBV30 and TRBJ2-6; no reliable D call. The V and J ends lost 2 bases and 4 bases respectively, with 9 bases between them. Germline assignment: CDR1 GTSNPN and CDR2 SVGIG (reference sequence). The CDR3 consists of 14 residues. The CDR3 region is CAWSPAAGANVLTF. As DNA, the CDR3 is TGTGCCTGGAGTCCCGCGGCCGGGGCCAACGTCCTGACTTTC.

The rearrangement joins TRBV24-1 to TRBJ2-1, with D hard to call. The CDR3 sequence is 12 residues long. Germline values: CDR1 KGHDR, CDR2 SFDVKD. V dropped 8 bases and J dropped 0 bases, with 4 bases sitting between them. CDR3 region: CATISSYNEQFF. CDR3 sequence (DNA): TGTGCCACCATCAGCTCCTACAATGAGCAGTTCTTC.

This clone was counted at least ten times. The V gene is TRBV19, the J gene TRBJ1-5, with TRBD1 as a possible D gene (6 bases). Germline V gives CDR1 LNHDA, CDR2 SQIVND (reference sequence). This CDR3 contains 14 residues. The V gene lost 4 bases and the J gene lost 9 bases, with 16 bases spanning the gap. The chain's CDR3 is CASSTQGYQGPQHF. In DNA, the CDR3 is TGTGCCAGTAGTACGCAGGGGTATCAGGGGCCCCAGCATTTT.

The rearrangement uses TRBV7-2 and TRBJ1-1; 7 positions match TRBD1. From germline, CDR1 is SGHTA and CDR2 FQGNSA. J gave up 5 bases and V 1 base, and 7 bases lay outside the gene matches. CDR3 length equals 15 residues. The DNA for the CDR3 is TGTGCCAGCAGCTTAGTTAAGGGGGCAAGAACTGAAGCTTTCTTT. It is translated as CASSLVKGARTEAFF.

The chain links TRBV19 to TRBJ1-5; maybe TRBD1 (5 bases). This CDR3 is 16 amino acids long. Germline V CDR1 and CDR2: LNHDA, SQIVND (reference sequence). The V gene lost 5 bases and the J gene lost 0 bases, with 14 bases spanning the gap. This CDR3 is CASSLGRDYSNQPQHF. In nucleotides, the CDR3 is TGTGCCAGTAGTCTAGGCAGGGACTATAGCAATCAGCCCCAGCATTTT. Full variable domain (rest looked up from reference TRBV19 and TRBJ1-5): DGGITQSPKYLFRKEGQNVTLSCEQNLNHDAMYWYRQDPGQGLRLIYYSQIVNDFQKGDIAEGYSVSREKKESFPLTVTSAQKNPTAFYLCASSLGRDYSNQPQHFGDGTRLSIL.

The chain has TRBV19 and TRBJ1-2, with 7 bases lining up with TRBD1. The CDR3 runs 15 residues. Germline trimming cut 6 bases from V and 6 bases from J; bases unmatched to any gene: 13. Germline V gives CDR1 LNHDA, CDR2 SQIVND (reference sequence). DNA of the CDR3: TGTGCCAGTAGCTCCGGGACAGTGGGGCCTCATGGCTACACCTTC. This encodes CASSSGTVGPHGYTF.

The V and J genes are TRBV10-3 and TRBJ1-2; D may be TRBD1 (5 bases). This CDR3 is built from 14 residues. The V end lost 7 bases, the J end lost 3 bases, and 15 bases lay between the germline ends. Looked up from germline, CDR1 is ENHRY and CDR2 is SYGVKD. The CDR3 DNA sequence: TGTGCCATCACCTCCTCGGAGGGGTACTATGGCTACACCTTC. Translated: CAITSSEGYYGYTF.

This clone was seen once. The J gene is TRBJ1-1, the V gene TRBV18; no clear D gene. V shed 2 bases and J shed 0 bases, with 13 bases lying between them. CDR1 is KGHSH and CDR2 is LQKENI in the germline V gene. This CDR3 has 16 residues. CDR3 residues: CASSPVGASMNTEAFF. As DNA, the CDR3 is TGTGCCAGCTCACCAGTGGGCGCTTCCATGAACACTGAAGCTTTCTTT.

This clone was recorded a few times. The V call is TRBV18, the J call TRBJ1-3; 8 bases are shared with TRBD1. Germline-derived CDR1 and CDR2 are KGHSH and LQKENI. CDR3 length: 15 residues. Trimming removed 6 bases from V and 0 bases from J; junction bases left unmatched: 4. The CDR3 loop is CASSPGGRSGNTIYF. In nucleotides, the CDR3 is TGTGCCAGCTCTCCAGGGGGCCGCTCTGGAAACACCATATATTTT.

The chain recombines TRBV20-1 with TRBJ2-3, with a weak D call TRBD2 (5 bases). This CDR3 comprises 16 residues. In germline, CDR1 is DFQATT, CDR2 SNEGSKA (reference sequence). V was cut by 3 bases and J by 0 bases, with 16 bases left in between. For the CDR3, the DNA is TGCAGTGCTAGTACCCTGTTTAGCGACAGCACAGATACGCAGTATTTT. This codes for CSASTLFSDSTDTQYF.

The rearrangement links TRBV5-1 to TRBJ2-5, with a tentative D call TRBD1 (6 bases). Deletions cut 4 bases from V and 5 bases from J, with 15 bases between. This CDR3 comprises 14 residues. CDR1 and CDR2 (germline): SGHRS, YFSETQ. Written as DNA, the CDR3 is TGCGCCAGCAGCCAAAAGGACAGATCTGAGACCCAGTACTTC. It translates to CASSQKDRSETQYF.

This clone has only one observation. The rearrangement joins TRBV3-1 (or the pseudogene TRBV3-2) to TRBJ1-6, with a possible D match to TRBD1 (5 bases). The germline V gene encodes CDR1 LGHDT and CDR2 YNNKEL (reference sequence). Trimming shortened V by 4 bases and J by 8 bases, and 18 bases separated the two germline ends. The CDR3 sequence is 16 residues long. This CDR3 is CASSLPGSREDSPLHF. CDR3 sequence (DNA): TGTGCCAGCAGCCTCCCGGGGAGCAGGGAGGATTCACCCCTCCACTTT.

The genes are TRBV19 and TRBJ1-1, with a weak D call TRBD1 (5 bases). Germline CDR1 LNHDA, CDR2 SQIVND (reference sequence). V was cut by 3 bases and J by 6 bases, with 11 bases left in between. CDR3 length equals 13 residues. The CDR3 protein is CASSILGGAEAFF. In nucleotides, the CDR3 is TGTGCCAGTAGTATCTTGGGGGGGGCTGAAGCTTTCTTT.

The chain recombines TRBV30 with TRBJ2-2; no reliable D call. From germline, CDR1 is GTSNPN and CDR2 SVGIG (reference sequence). CDR3 length: 14 amino acids. The V end lost 4 bases, the J end lost 3 bases, and 12 bases lay between the germline ends. CDR3 in amino acids: CAWTSLLHTGELFF. The CDR3 bases are TGTGCCTGGACGTCTTTACTGCACACCGGGGAGCTGTTTTTT. The entire variable domain, with the rest obtained from reference TRBV30 and TRBJ2-2, is as follows: SQTIHQWPATLVQPVGSPLSLECTVEGTSNPNLYWYRQAAGRGLQLLFYSVGIGQISSEVPQNLSASRPQDRQFILSSKKLLLSDSGFYLCAWTSLLHTGELFFGEGSRLTVL.

CDR3 region: CASTGSLSGNTIYF. Here the CDR3 DNA reads TGTGCCAGCACAGGGTCCCTCTCTGGAAACACCATATATTTT. The chain carries TRBV19 and TRBJ1-3; possibly TRBD1 for D (6 bases). V was clipped by 9 bases and J by 0 bases, with 12 bases between them. Germline CDR1 is LNHDA and CDR2 is SQIVND (reference sequence). This CDR3 has 14 amino acids. The variable domain in full, completed from reference TRBV19 and TRBJ1-3, reads DGGITQSPKYLFRKEGQNVTLSCEQNLNHDAMYWYRQDPGQGLRLIYYSQIVNDFQKGDIAEGYSVSREKKESFPLTVTSAQKNPTAFYLCASTGSLSGNTIYFGEGSWLTVV.

The gene calls are TRBV2 and TRBJ1-2; 7 bases are shared with TRBD1. The CDR3 extends over 13 amino acids. Germline CDR1 is SNHLY and CDR2 is FYNNEI. Trimming cost V 10 bases and J 3 bases; bases outside gene matches: 8. The CDR3 coding sequence is TGTGCCAACCCGAACAGGGGAGACTATGGCTACACCTTC. This codes for CANPNRGDYGYTF.